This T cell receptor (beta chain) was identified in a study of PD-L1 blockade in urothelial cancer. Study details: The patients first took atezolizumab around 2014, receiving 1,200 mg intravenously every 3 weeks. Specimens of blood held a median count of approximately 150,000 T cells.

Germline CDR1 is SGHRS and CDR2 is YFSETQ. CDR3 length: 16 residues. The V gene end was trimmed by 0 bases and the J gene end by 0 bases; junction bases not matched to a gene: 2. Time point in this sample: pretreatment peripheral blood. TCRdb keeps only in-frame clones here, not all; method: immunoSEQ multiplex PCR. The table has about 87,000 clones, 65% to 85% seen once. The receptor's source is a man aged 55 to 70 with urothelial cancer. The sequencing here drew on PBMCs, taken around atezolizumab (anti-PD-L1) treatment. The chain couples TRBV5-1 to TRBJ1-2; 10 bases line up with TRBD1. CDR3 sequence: CASSLGQGAANYGYTF. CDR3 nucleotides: TGCGCCAGCAGCTTGGGACAGGGGGCAGCTAACTATGGCTACACCTTC.